This T cell receptor (beta chain) was sequenced in a study of T cell changes during pregnancy in multiple sclerosis. Germline lookup yields CDR1 SGHDT and CDR2 YYEEEE. CDR3 size: 16 residues. V was clipped by 0 bases and J by 4 bases; unmatched bases: 9. Sequencing used immunoSEQ multiplex PCR; TCRdb keeps in-frame clones, though not all of them. The sample holds about 39,000 clones, 80% to 95% seen once. This specimen was CD8+ T cells from peripheral blood mononuclear cells, taken before pregnancy. V gene TRBV5-6 combines with J gene TRBJ1-2; TRBD1 matches at 7 bases. This TCR came from a female donor with multiple sclerosis, enrolled in a pregnancy study. The CDR3 is CASSLGTGPLLYGYTF. DNA for the CDR3: TGTGCCAGCAGCTTGGGGACAGGTCCACTTCTCTATGGCTACACCTTC.